The 11 T cell receptor beta chains below come from one sample, sequenced in a study of T cell changes during pregnancy in multiple sclerosis. Only in-frame clones appear in the TCRdb table, and some are missing; sequencing was by immunoSEQ multiplex PCR. The table lists 30,000 to 40,000 clones, 85% to 95% of them singletons, with about 8.5% in the top ten. This specimen was CD8+ T cells from peripheral blood mononuclear cells, taken in the third trimester of pregnancy. These receptors were taken from a female donor with multiple sclerosis, enrolled in a pregnancy study.

In this sample, this clone is large. The rearrangement links TRBV5-8 to TRBJ1-2; unclear D gene. With 5 bases removed from V and 4 bases from J, the gap between germline ends came to 6 bases. CDR1 and CDR2 from the germline V gene are SGHTS and YDEGEE. The CDR3 totals 11 residues. The CDR3 region has the DNA TGTGCCAGCAGTCACAGCTATGGCTACACCTTC. Its translation is CASSHSYGYTF.

The chain carries TRBV5-4 and TRBJ1-2, with 7 positions matching TRBD1. CDR3 length equals 14 residues. V lost 2 bases, J lost 4 bases, and 5 bases stayed unmatched. CDR1 SGHNT and CDR2 YYREEE come from the germline V gene (reference sequence). The CDR3 DNA reads as TGTGCCAGCAGCTTCACAGGGGAGACCTATGGCTACACCTTC. This gives the protein CASSFTGETYGYTF.

The CDR3 spells CASSYGTFTNTEAFF. The DNA for the CDR3 is TGTGCCAGCAGTTACGGGACATTCACGAACACTGAAGCTTTCTTT. The V gene is TRBV6-5, the J gene TRBJ1-1; D may be TRBD1 (6 bases). This CDR3 comprises 15 residues. Per the germline V gene, CDR1 is MNHEY and CDR2 is SVGAGI. Deletions cut 2 bases from V and 1 base from J, with 11 bases between.

The chain uses TRBV7-8 and TRBJ2-1; 11 bases are a match to TRBD2. CDR3 length: 14 residues. From germline, CDR1 is SGHVS and CDR2 FQNEAQ. Unmatched junction bases numbered 9, after V lost 5 bases and J lost 12 bases. The DNA for the CDR3 is TGTGCCAGCAGCACCGGGACTAGCGGTCTAGGGCAGTTCTTC. Amino acids: CASSTGTSGLGQFF.

V usage is TRBV6-1 and J usage is TRBJ2-3; 7 bases are a match to TRBD2. The CDR3 is 15 amino acids. The germline V gene has CDR1 MNHNS and CDR2 SASEGT. After removal of 3 bases from V and 1 base from J, the junction contained 4 bases not matched to a gene. In nucleotides, the CDR3 is TGTGCCAGCAGTGAGGTGGGGGGGGGCACAGATACGCAGTATTTT. Its protein product is CASSEVGGGTDTQYF.

This sequence joins TRBV5-6 and TRBJ2-5; 8 bases map to TRBD1. Germline values: CDR1 SGHDT, CDR2 YYEEEE. The CDR3 sequence is 16 residues long. V was pared by 4 bases and J by 2 bases, with 10 bases of the junction left unmatched. The CDR3 coding sequence is TGTGCCAGCAGCCCGCTAACAGGGGGAGATCAAGAGACCCAGTACTTC. It encodes CASSPLTGGDQETQYF.

The V call is TRBV1, the J call TRBJ2-1; the table's D call TRBD1 went unverified against the DNA. TRBV1 is assigned pseudogene status. CDR3 length: 14 residues. The CDR3 reads CTSSYRDRVDEQFF. The CDR3, as DNA: TGCACCAGCAGCTACCGGGACAGGGTCGATGAGCAGTTCTTC.

The CDR3 here is CASSPLWGPGTGPSYEQYF. In DNA, the CDR3 is TGTGCCAGCAGCCCGCTTTGGGGGCCTGGGACAGGACCTTCCTACGAGCAGTACTTC. The chain has TRBV4-2 and TRBJ2-7; 8 bases match TRBD1. CDR1 LGHNA and CDR2 YNFKEQ come from the germline V gene. This CDR3 has 19 residues. With V trimmed by 4 bases and J by 1 base, 18 bases remained unmatched.

The chain links TRBV29-1 to TRBJ2-1, with TRBD1 as a possible D gene (5 bases). The V gene's germline CDR1 is SQVTM and CDR2 ANQGSEA. The V gene lost 7 bases and the J gene lost 6 bases, with 10 bases spanning the gap. This CDR3 comprises 11 residues. CDR3 region: CSGRQTNEQFF. Written as DNA, the CDR3 is TGCAGCGGCCGACAGACCAATGAGCAGTTCTTC.

This clone has only one observation. This sequence joins TRBV21-1 and TRBJ1-1; the tabulated D call, TRBD1, remains unverified against the DNA. TRBV21-1 is assigned pseudogene status. CDR3 length equals 19 residues. CDR3 in amino acids: CATTSGTGVERDMNTEAFF. The CDR3 coding sequence is TGTGCCACCACCTCCGGGACAGGCGTCGAACGGGATATGAACACTGAAGCTTTCTTT.

With regard to this clone: Other nucleotide sequences from this sample produce the same CDR3. The chain couples TRBV6-5 to TRBJ2-1; D is perhaps TRBD2 (6 bases). V lost 6 bases and J lost 8, with 14 bases in between. Germline V lookup: CDR1 MNHEY, CDR2 SVGAGI. The CDR3 covers 13 residues. Here the CDR3 reads CASSSPSSDEQFF. The CDR3 DNA follows: TGTGCCAGCAGCTCGCCTTCTAGCGATGAGCAGTTCTTC.